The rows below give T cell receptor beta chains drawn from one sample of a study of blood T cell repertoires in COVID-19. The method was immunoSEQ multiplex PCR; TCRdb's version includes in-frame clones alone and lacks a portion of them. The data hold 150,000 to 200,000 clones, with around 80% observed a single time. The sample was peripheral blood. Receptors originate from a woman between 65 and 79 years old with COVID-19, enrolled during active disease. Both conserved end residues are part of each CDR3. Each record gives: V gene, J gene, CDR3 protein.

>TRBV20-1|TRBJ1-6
CSASSGPLHF
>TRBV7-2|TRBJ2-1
CASSLVRTSGRSNEQFF
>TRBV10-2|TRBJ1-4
CASSRGRGRAPNEKLFF
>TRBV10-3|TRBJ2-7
CAISTAYEQYF
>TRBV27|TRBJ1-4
CATTRTATNEKLFF
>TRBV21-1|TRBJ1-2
CASSKEGRGAYYGYTF
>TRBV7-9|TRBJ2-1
CASSWGVPRDHSYNEQFF
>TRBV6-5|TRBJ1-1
CASRDRAPTEAFF
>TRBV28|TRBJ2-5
CASRLLGAGRQETQYF
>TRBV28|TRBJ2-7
CASSQVSSYEQYF
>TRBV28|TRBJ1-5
CASRVEGQPQHF
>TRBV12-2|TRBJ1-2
CATEGNYYGYTF
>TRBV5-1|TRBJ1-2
CASSLDDRGGYTF
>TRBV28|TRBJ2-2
CASNPTGTVNTGELFF
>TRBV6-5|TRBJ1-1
CASSRGGQSNTEAFF
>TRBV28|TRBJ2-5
CASSLELAGARQTQYF
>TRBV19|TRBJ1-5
CASDSLDQPQHF
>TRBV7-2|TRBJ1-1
CASSLAAGTGSTEAFF
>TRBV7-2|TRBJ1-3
CASSGTQGAGNTIYF
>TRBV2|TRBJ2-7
CASSSRGAHEQYF
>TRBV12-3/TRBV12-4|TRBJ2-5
CASSLNAKETQYF
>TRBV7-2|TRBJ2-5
CASSSQFAGETQYF
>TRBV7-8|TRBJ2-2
CASSPHYTGELFF
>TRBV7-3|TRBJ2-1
CASSLFPSGGDEQFF
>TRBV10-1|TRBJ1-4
CARRGPGQEDEKLFF
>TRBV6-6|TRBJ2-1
CASSPARTSGSVHNEQFF
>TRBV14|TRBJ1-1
CASSQRQRGRTEAFF
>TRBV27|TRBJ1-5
CASSARPPGWSNQPQHF
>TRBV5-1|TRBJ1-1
CASSSTTGGITEAFF
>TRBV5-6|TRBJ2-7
CASSSLRGTGDYEQYF
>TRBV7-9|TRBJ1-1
CASSAPRDRATEAFF
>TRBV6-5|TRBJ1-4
CASSASGTSNEKLFF
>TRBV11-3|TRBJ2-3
CASSLRSYSTDTQYF
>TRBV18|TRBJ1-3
CASSPVRGSGNTIYF
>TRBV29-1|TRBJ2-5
CSVEGGQGPEQETQYF
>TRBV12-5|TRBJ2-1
CASDVTSGDGYEQFF
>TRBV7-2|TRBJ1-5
CASSFLGQGVGQPQHF